The 27 T cell receptor beta chains listed next were all sequenced from one sample in a study of Graves' ophthalmopathy and Graves' hyperthyroidism. TCR beta CDR3 amplification used RNA transcripts. HTBI-primed first-round RT-PCR preceded second-round multiplex PCR. Using its own MiXCR run on the multiplex PCR reads, TCRdb lists one record per CDR3 protein. Seen here are over 150,000 distinct CDR3 sequences, about 40% observed once, and the top ten hold under 6.5%. The sequenced material came from peripheral blood. The source is a woman aged 40-49 years with Graves' ophthalmopathy.

This clonotype was detected many times. The V gene is TRBV12-3 or TRBV12-4, the J gene TRBJ2-7, with TRBD1 matching 8 bases. This CDR3 region has 13 residues. With V trimmed by 4 bases and J by 7 bases, 6 bases remained unmatched. CDR3 amino acids: CASSSGQAGEQYF. The CDR3 DNA sequence: TGTGCCAGCAGTTCGGGACAGGCGGGAGAGCAGTACTTC.

The V call is TRBV12-3 or TRBV12-4, the J call TRBJ2-7; a possible D gene is TRBD1 (7 bases). The V end lost 5 bases, the J end lost 0 bases, and 17 bases lay between the germline ends. The CDR3 loop spans 16 amino acids. The CDR3 DNA sequence: TGTGCCAGCAGTCCCCGACCAGGGGGGAGCTCCTACGAGCAGTACTTC. Translated: CASSPRPGGSSYEQYF.

This clonotype was recorded many times. The chain joins TRBV7-9 to TRBJ2-2, with 7 positions matching TRBD2. The CDR3 extends over 14 amino acids. V lost 6 bases to trimming and J lost 0 bases; unmatched junction nucleotides: 1. Germline loops: CDR1 SEHNR, CDR2 FQNEAQ (reference sequence). Written as DNA, the CDR3 is TGTGCCAGCAGACTAGCGTCGAACACCGGGGAGCTGTTTTTT. Translating it yields CASRLASNTGELFF.

This clonotype was seen repeatedly, ten times or more. This rearrangement joins TRBV19 to TRBJ1-5, with 7 bases identical to TRBD1. CDR1 is LNHDA and CDR2 is SQIVND in the germline V gene (reference sequence). V was pared by 7 bases and J by 4 bases, with 7 bases of the junction left unmatched. The CDR3 is made up of 14 amino acids. For the CDR3, the DNA is TGTGCCAGTAATAGCGACAGGGTTAATCAGCCCCAGCATTTT. As protein: CASNSDRVNQPQHF. Using reference TRBV19 and TRBJ1-5 for the parts outside the CDR3, the full variable domain is DGGITQSPKYLFRKEGQNVTLSCEQNLNHDAMYWYRQDPGQGLRLIYYSQIVNDFQKGDIAEGYSVSREKKESFPLTVTSAQKNPTAFYLCASNSDRVNQPQHFGDGTRLSIL.

The chain joins TRBV24-1 to TRBJ2-7, with D perhaps assigned TRBD1 or TRBD2 (6 bases each). Germline loops: CDR1 KGHDR, CDR2 SFDVKD. This CDR3 comprises 15 residues. V was pared by 0 bases and J by 4 bases, with 12 bases between. CDR3 amino acids: CATSDLKGGKYEQYF. CDR3 coding DNA: TGTGCCACCAGTGATTTGAAGGGGGGAAAATACGAGCAGTACTTC.

This clonotype was counted many times. The chain links TRBV7-8 to TRBJ2-5, with 7 bases fitting TRBD1. Germline CDR1 SGHVS, CDR2 FQNEAQ. The CDR3 loop spans 15 amino acids. With 0 bases clipped from V and 6 bases from J, the junction kept 7 bases outside the gene matches. The DNA for the CDR3 is TGTGCCAGCAGCTTAGCTGGGACAGCCACGCAGACCCAGTACTTC. The encoded protein is CASSLAGTATQTQYF.

The chain carries TRBV7-2 and TRBJ1-1, with no clear D. V lost 5 bases to trimming and J lost 1 base, with 11 bases between them. Germline assignment: CDR1 SGHTA and CDR2 FQGNSA. This CDR3 spans 14 amino acids. The CDR3 nucleotides are TGTGCCAGCAGCGGTGGGTTCGGGAACACTGAAGCTTTCTTT. Translated, it gives CASSGGFGNTEAFF.

Many counts were recorded for this clonotype. The chain carries TRBV6-5 and TRBJ1-1; weak D call: TRBD1 (5 bases). V gave up 4 bases and J gave up 5 bases, with 20 bases separating them. Germline CDR1 is MNHEY and CDR2 is SVGAGI. This CDR3 region has 16 residues. CDR3 nucleotides: TGTGCCAGCAGTTCATCCCCGGGGGTGGAGGGGACTGAAGCTTTCTTT. Translated: CASSSSPGVEGTEAFF.

The rearrangement links TRBV6-1 to TRBJ1-1, with D possibly being TRBD1 (5 bases). The V and J ends lost 6 bases and 3 bases respectively, with 11 bases between them. CDR3 length: 13 amino acids. Germline values: CDR1 MNHNS, CDR2 SASEGT. CDR3 residues: CASRPDSYTEAFF. The DNA of the CDR3 is TGTGCCAGCAGACCCGACAGTTACACTGAAGCTTTCTTT.

This clonotype came up many times. The chain combines TRBV12-3 or TRBV12-4 with TRBJ2-7, with 7 bases that match TRBD1. V lost 5 bases to trimming and J lost 3 bases; unmatched junction nucleotides: 7. The CDR3 has 14 residues. CDR3 amino acids: CASSPPTGFYEQYF. For the CDR3, the DNA is TGTGCCAGCAGTCCACCGACAGGGTTCTACGAGCAGTACTTC.

V is TRBV6-2 or TRBV6-3 and J is TRBJ1-2, with TRBD1 identical over 10 bases. J was trimmed by 4 bases and V by 2 bases; bases with no gene match: 4. CDR3 size: 15 residues. Germline-derived CDR1 and CDR2 are MNHEY and SVGEGT. The DNA for the CDR3 is TGTGCCAGCAGTTACCGACGGACAGGGGGCTATGGCTACACCTTC. Translated, it gives CASSYRRTGGYGYTF.

This clonotype was seen at least ten times. The V gene is TRBV28, the J gene TRBJ2-6; D is uncertain. The CDR3 sequence is 16 residues long. The V gene lost 6 bases and the J gene lost 0 bases, with 12 bases spanning the gap. From germline, CDR1 is MDHEN and CDR2 SYDVKM. CDR3 region: CASRSPLHSGANVLTF. CDR3 nucleotides: TGTGCCAGCAGATCCCCACTCCACTCTGGGGCCAACGTCCTGACTTTC.

At least ten counts were recorded for this clonotype. The V and J genes are TRBV12-3 or TRBV12-4 and TRBJ2-7; D not resolved. Trimming took 2 bases from V and 4 from J, leaving 12 bases between them. This CDR3 contains 14 residues. This CDR3 reads CASSLSRSPYEQYF. In DNA form, the CDR3 reads TGTGCCAGCAGTTTAAGTAGGTCTCCTTACGAGCAGTACTTC.

This clonotype was recorded at least ten times. The gene calls are TRBV28 and TRBJ2-2; D perhaps matches TRBD2 (6 bases). V gave up 2 bases and J gave up 4 bases, with 11 bases separating them. The germline CDR1 and CDR2 sequences are MDHEN and SYDVKM. The CDR3 length is 15 residues. CDR3 residues: CASSLGGATTGELFF. The CDR3 DNA is TGTGCCAGCAGTTTAGGCGGGGCTACCACCGGGGAGCTGTTTTTT.

This clonotype was seen only a few times. The J gene is TRBJ1-2, the V gene TRBV7-8; D uncertain. The CDR3 is 13 residues long. V lost 2 bases to trimming and J lost 6 bases, with 10 bases between them. Germline CDR1 and CDR2: SGHVS and FQNEAQ. The CDR3 loop is CASSLRRRDGYTF. CDR3 DNA: TGTGCCAGCAGCTTAAGGCGTCGGGATGGCTACACCTTC.

CDR3: CASSGDGGAFSYEQYF. As DNA, the CDR3 is TGTGCCAGCAGCGGCGACGGGGGTGCTTTCTCCTACGAGCAGTACTTC. The chain combines TRBV11-1 with TRBJ2-7, with a tentative D call TRBD2 (6 bases). This CDR3 is 16 amino acids long. V was trimmed by 5 bases and J by 0 bases, leaving 17 bases between them. The germline V gene encodes CDR1 SGHAT and CDR2 FQDESV (reference sequence).

The chain is built from TRBV6-1 and TRBJ1-5, with D tentatively TRBD1 (6 bases). V was pared by 8 bases and J by 0 bases, with 11 bases between. From germline, CDR1 is MNHNS and CDR2 SASEGT. The CDR3 contains 14 residues. CDR3 in amino acids: CASGRGNSNQPQHF. In DNA, the CDR3 is TGTGCCAGCGGCAGGGGAAATAGCAATCAGCCCCAGCATTTT.

This clonotype showed up many times. The chain has TRBV28 and TRBJ2-6, with 7 bases lining up with TRBD1. After removal of 5 bases from V and 0 bases from J, the junction contained 4 bases not matched to a gene. CDR1 is MDHEN, CDR2 SYDVKM, per germline. The CDR3 loop spans 16 amino acids. This CDR3 reads CASSPGTVSGANVLTF. CDR3 coding DNA: TGTGCCAGCAGTCCGGGGACAGTCTCTGGGGCCAACGTCCTGACTTTC.

There are many counts of this clonotype. The chain joins TRBV12-3 or TRBV12-4 to TRBJ2-2; D may be TRBD1 (5 bases). The CDR3 contains 13 residues. The V end was cut by 3 bases, the J end by 4 bases, with 6 bases between. This CDR3 reads CASSFQGTGELFF. CDR3 nucleotide sequence: TGTGCCAGCAGTTTCCAGGGCACCGGGGAGCTGTTTTTT.

This clonotype was counted many times. The rearrangement links TRBV6-2 or TRBV6-3 to TRBJ1-3; D unclear. Germline-derived CDR1 and CDR2 are MNHEY and SVGEGT. The CDR3 covers 15 residues. The V and J ends lost 0 bases and 0 bases respectively, with 6 bases between them. The CDR3 is CASSYSSRSGNTIYF. The CDR3 DNA follows: TGTGCCAGCAGTTACTCGAGTCGCTCTGGAAACACCATATATTTT.

Concerning this clonotype itself: This CDR3 is missing its conserved last phenylalanine or tryptophan, likely due to a read error. No DNA is shown, since the ends of the CDR3 on it are uncertain; the CDR3 is the one TCRdb lists. This sequence joins TRBV6-2 or TRBV6-3 and TRBJ1-5; the table's D call, TRBD1, has no DNA check behind it. Looked up from germline, CDR1 is MNHEY and CDR2 is SVGEGT. The CDR3 is made up of 9 amino acids, end residues included. The CDR3 reads CASSYSSGQ.

This clonotype was detected only a few times. The CDR3 nucleotides read TGTGCCAGCAGGACGGGCGGGAGCTCCTACGAGCAGTACTTC. Protein sequence: CASRTGGSSYEQYF. V and J are TRBV28 and TRBJ2-7; 7 positions agree with TRBD2. Trimming took 6 bases from V and 0 from J; bases not matched to a gene: 5. The CDR3 contains 14 residues. Germline V gene lookup returns CDR1 MDHEN and CDR2 SYDVKM.

This clonotype came up many times. J is TRBJ1-1 and V is TRBV28; D is ambiguous. Germline V gene data show CDR1 as MDHEN and CDR2 as SYDVKM. Trimming took 2 bases from V and 1 from J, leaving 8 bases between them. CDR3 length: 14 residues. The CDR3 spells CASSLEVQNTEAFF. The CDR3 DNA sequence: TGTGCCAGCAGTTTAGAGGTGCAGAACACTGAAGCTTTCTTT.

There are many counts of this clonotype. The rearrangement uses TRBV11-2 and TRBJ2-7; D gene ambiguous. Deletions cut 1 base from V and 6 bases from J, with 10 bases between. The germline V gene encodes CDR1 SGHAT and CDR2 FQNNGV. There are 13 residues in the CDR3. The CDR3 protein is CASSLVWDAEQYF. In DNA form, the CDR3 reads TGTGCCAGCAGCTTAGTATGGGATGCCGAGCAGTACTTC.

This clonotype was observed at least ten times. V and J are TRBV5-1 and TRBJ2-7; 7 bases match TRBD1. The CDR3 runs 12 residues. The germline V gene encodes CDR1 SGHRS and CDR2 YFSETQ. V shed 7 bases and J 3 bases; nucleotides not matched to a gene: 4. The CDR3 sequence: CASLRQGYEQYF. The CDR3 DNA is TGCGCCAGCCTTAGACAGGGCTACGAGCAGTACTTC.

This clonotype was seen at least ten times. The chain couples TRBV3-1 to TRBJ1-6; D remains ambiguous. This CDR3 comprises 14 residues. Germline lookup yields CDR1 LGHDT and CDR2 YNNKEL (reference sequence). V gave up 1 base and J gave up 13 bases, with 14 bases separating them. This chain's CDR3 is CASSQGFGSSPLHF. CDR3 DNA sequence: TGTGCCAGCAGCCAAGGATTTGGCAGCTCGCCCCTCCACTTT.

This clonotype has ten or more counts. The rearrangement joins TRBV12-3 or TRBV12-4 to TRBJ1-2; a weak D match, TRBD1 (6 bases). V was pared by 6 bases and J by 4 bases, with 18 bases between. CDR3 length equals 15 residues. As DNA, the CDR3 is TGTGCCAGCAGCCCCCCCTTTGCAGGGGCCTATGGCTACACCTTC. Encoded protein: CASSPPFAGAYGYTF.